This T cell receptor beta chain was recorded in a study of cytomegalovirus exposure and HLA in healthy donors. Amplification used 60 Vbeta primers and 13 Jbeta primers. The table came from immunoSEQ multiplex PCR; TCRdb's copy has only in-frame clones and leaves some out. The sample has under 120,000 clones, 70% to 80% seen once; the top ten hold about 3.1%. In germline, CDR1 is SQVTM, CDR2 ANQGSEA. This CDR3 is built from 14 residues. Germline trimming cut 4 bases from V and 0 bases from J; bases unmatched to any gene: 3. Material for sequencing was PBMCs. The TCR originated in a woman aged 40 to 50 in good health and CMV-seronegative. J is TRBJ2-1 and V is TRBV29-1, with 7 bases fitting TRBD2. The CDR3: CSVVRGDSYNEQFF. As DNA, the CDR3 is TGCAGCGTTGTTCGGGGGGACTCCTACAATGAGCAGTTCTTC.